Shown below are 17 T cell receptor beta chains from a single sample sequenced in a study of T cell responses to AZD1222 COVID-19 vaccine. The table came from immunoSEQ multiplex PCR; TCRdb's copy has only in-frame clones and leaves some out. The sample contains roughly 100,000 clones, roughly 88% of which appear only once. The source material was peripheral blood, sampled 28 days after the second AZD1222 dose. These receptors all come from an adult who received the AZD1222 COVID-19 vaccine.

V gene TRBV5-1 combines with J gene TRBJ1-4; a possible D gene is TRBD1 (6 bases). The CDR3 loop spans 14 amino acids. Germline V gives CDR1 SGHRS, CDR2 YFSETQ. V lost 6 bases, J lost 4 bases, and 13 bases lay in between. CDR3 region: CASMPGGGNEKLFF. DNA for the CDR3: TGCGCCAGCATGCCTGGGGGCGGTAATGAAAAACTGTTTTTT. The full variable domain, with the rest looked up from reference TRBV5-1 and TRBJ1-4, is KAGVTQTPRYLIKTRGQQVTLSCSPISGHRSVSWYQQTPGQGLQFLFEYFSETQRNKGNFPGRFSGRQFSNSRSEMNVSTLELGDSALYLCASMPGGGNEKLFFGSGTQLSVL.

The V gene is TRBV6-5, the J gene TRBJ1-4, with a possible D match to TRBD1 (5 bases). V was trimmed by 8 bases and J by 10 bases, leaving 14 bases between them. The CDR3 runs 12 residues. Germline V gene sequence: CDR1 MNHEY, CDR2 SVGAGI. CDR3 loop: CASQGGRRKLFF. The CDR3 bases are TGTGCCAGCCAGGGCGGAAGGCGAAAACTGTTTTTT.

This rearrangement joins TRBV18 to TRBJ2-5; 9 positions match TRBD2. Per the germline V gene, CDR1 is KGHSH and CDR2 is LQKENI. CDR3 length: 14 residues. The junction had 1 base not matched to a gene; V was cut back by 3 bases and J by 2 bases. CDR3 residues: CASSPSGGQETQYF. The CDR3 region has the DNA TGTGCCAGCTCACCTAGCGGGGGACAAGAGACCCAGTACTTC. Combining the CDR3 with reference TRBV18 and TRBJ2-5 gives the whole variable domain NAGVMQNPRHLVRRRGQEARLRCSPMKGHSHVYWYRQLPEEGLKFMVYLQKENIIDESGMPKERFSAEFPKEGPSILRIQQVVRGDSAAYFCASSPSGGQETQYFGPGTRLLVL.

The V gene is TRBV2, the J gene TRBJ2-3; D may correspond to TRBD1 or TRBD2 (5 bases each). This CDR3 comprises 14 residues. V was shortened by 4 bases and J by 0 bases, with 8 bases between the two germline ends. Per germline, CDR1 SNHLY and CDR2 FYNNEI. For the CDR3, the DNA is TGTGCCAGCAGTGCGGGGCGAAGCACAGATACGCAGTATTTT. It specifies CASSAGRSTDTQYF.

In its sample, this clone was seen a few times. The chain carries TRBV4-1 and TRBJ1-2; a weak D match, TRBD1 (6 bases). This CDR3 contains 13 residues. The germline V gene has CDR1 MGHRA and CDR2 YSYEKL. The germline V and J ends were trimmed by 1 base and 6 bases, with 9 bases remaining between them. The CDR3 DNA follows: TGCGCCAGCAGCCAAGTCACAGGGAATGGCTACACCTTC. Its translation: CASSQVTGNGYTF.

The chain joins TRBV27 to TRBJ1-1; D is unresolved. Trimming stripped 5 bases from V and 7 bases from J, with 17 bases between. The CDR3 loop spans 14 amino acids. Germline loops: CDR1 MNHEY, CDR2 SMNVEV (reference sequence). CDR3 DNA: TGTGCCAGCAGTCGGAGGTTCGGGTTTAATGAAGCTTTCTTT. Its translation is CASSRRFGFNEAFF.

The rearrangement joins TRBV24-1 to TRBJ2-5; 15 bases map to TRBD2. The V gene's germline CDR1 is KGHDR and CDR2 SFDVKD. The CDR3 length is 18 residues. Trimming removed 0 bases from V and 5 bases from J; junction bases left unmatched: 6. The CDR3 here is CATSDLIGLAGGYETQYF. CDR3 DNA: TGTGCCACCAGTGATTTGATAGGACTAGCGGGGGGGTATGAGACCCAGTACTTC.

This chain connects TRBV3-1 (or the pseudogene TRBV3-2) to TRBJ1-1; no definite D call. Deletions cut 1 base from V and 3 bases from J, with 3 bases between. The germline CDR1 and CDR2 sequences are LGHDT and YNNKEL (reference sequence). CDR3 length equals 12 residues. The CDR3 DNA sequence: TGTGCCAGCAGCCAAGGGTACACTGAAGCTTTCTTT. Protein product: CASSQGYTEAFF.

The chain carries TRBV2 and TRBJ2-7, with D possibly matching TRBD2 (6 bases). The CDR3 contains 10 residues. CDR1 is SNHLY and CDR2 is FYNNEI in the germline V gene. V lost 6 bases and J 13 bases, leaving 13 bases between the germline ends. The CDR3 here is CASRMEGLYF. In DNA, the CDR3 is TGTGCCAGCAGGATGGAGGGGCTCTACTTC.

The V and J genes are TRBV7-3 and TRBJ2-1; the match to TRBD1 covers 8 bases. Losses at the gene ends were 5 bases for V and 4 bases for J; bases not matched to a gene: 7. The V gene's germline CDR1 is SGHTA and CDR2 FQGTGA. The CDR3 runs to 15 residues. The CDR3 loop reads CASSPRTGPYNEQFF. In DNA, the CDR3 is TGTGCCAGCAGCCCCCGGACAGGGCCTTACAATGAGCAGTTCTTC.

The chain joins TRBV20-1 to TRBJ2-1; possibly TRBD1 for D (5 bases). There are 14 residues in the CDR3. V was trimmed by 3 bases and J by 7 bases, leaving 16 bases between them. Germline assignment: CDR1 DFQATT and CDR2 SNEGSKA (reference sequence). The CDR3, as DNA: TGCAGTGCTAGTCGGCGCCAGGGCCTGAATGAGCAGTTCTTC. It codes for CSASRRQGLNEQFF.

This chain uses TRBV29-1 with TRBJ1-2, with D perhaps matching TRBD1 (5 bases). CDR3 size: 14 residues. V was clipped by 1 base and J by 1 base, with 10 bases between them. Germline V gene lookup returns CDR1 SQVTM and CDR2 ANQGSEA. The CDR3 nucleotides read TGCAGCGTTGAAGTGGAGAGGGGTAACTATGGCTACACCTTC. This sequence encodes CSVEVERGNYGYTF.

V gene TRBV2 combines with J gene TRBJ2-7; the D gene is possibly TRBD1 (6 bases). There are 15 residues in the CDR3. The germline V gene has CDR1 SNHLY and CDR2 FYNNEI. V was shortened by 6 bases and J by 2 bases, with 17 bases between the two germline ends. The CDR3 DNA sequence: TGTGCCAGCAGCGAGCTTTGGGGACAAGCCTACGAGCAGTACTTC. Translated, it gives CASSELWGQAYEQYF.

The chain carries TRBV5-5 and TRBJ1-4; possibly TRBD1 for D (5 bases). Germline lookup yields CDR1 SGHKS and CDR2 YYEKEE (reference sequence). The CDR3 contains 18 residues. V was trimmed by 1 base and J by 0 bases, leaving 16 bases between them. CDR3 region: CASSLRGISLATNEKLFF. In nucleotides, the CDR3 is TGTGCCAGCAGCTTGCGGGGGATAAGCCTTGCAACTAATGAAAAACTGTTTTTT.

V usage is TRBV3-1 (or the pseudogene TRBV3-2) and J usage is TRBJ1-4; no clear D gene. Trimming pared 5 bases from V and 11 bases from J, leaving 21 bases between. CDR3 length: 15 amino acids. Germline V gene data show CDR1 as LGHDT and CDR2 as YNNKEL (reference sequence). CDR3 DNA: TGTGCCAGCAGCTCTCCCGCGGCTTATCCGGGTAAACTGTTTTTT. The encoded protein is CASSSPAAYPGKLFF.

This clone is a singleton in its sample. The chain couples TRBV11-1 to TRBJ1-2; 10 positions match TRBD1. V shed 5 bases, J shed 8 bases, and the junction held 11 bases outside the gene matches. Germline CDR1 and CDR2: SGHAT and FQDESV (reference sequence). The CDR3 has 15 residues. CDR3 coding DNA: TGTGCCAGCAGCCGCGACAGGGGGCCTGAGAGCGGCTACACCTTC. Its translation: CASSRDRGPESGYTF.

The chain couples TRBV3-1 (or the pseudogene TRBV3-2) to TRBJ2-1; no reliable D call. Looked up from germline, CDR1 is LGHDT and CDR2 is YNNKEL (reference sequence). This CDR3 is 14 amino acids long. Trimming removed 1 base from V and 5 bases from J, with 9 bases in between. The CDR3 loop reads CASSQVPFNNEQFF. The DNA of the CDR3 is TGTGCCAGCAGCCAAGTTCCCTTTAACAATGAGCAGTTCTTC.